The 24 T cell receptor beta chains below all came from one sample that was sequenced in a study of T cell responses to AZD1222 COVID-19 vaccine. Assay used: immunoSEQ multiplex PCR; TCRdb lists only in-frame clones, some missing. Seen here are about 76,000 clones, roughly 90% observed once, and the top ten hold about 4.3%. The starting material was peripheral blood, obtained on day 0 of AZD1222 vaccination. All receptors come from an adult in good health.

This chain joins TRBV10-3 and TRBJ1-2; TRBD1 matches 9 bases. Losses at the gene ends were 6 bases for V and 5 bases for J; bases not matched to a gene: 4. This CDR3 contains 13 residues. Germline CDR1 is ENHRY and CDR2 is SYGVKD. Here the CDR3 reads CAISSGTGYGYTF. The CDR3, as DNA: TGTGCCATCAGCTCCGGGACAGGGTATGGCTACACCTTC.

V usage is TRBV25-1 and J usage is TRBJ1-1; D is perhaps TRBD1 (6 bases). From germline, CDR1 is MGHDK and CDR2 SYGVNS. Trimming left V 8 bases short and J 3 bases short, with 16 bases between. The CDR3 is made up of 14 amino acids. The CDR3 coding sequence is TGTGCCAGCGAATTTGGCGCAGGGGACACTGAAGCTTTCTTT. Its translation is CASEFGAGDTEAFF.

The chain couples TRBV11-3 to TRBJ1-6, with 10 bases lining up with TRBD1. The ends lost 3 bases at V and 6 bases at J; junction bases unmatched: 5. CDR1 SGHNT and CDR2 YENEEA come from the germline V gene. This CDR3 is built from 16 residues. The CDR3 protein is CASSFMGTGVNSPLHF. The DNA for the CDR3 is TGTGCCAGCAGCTTTATGGGGACAGGGGTTAATTCACCCCTCCACTTT.

The chain links TRBV7-2 to TRBJ1-3; D unresolved. Germline values: CDR1 SGHTA, CDR2 FQGNSA. The CDR3 contains 12 residues. With 1 base removed from V and 7 bases from J, the gap between germline ends came to 5 bases. Written as DNA, the CDR3 is TGTGCCAGCAGCTTAGGGTCGAACACCATATATTTT. The encoded protein is CASSLGSNTIYF.

V usage is TRBV25-1 and J usage is TRBJ1-1, with 8 nucleotides matching TRBD1. Germline lookup yields CDR1 MGHDK and CDR2 SYGVNS. The CDR3 spans 15 residues. Trimming removed 2 bases from V and 7 bases from J; junction bases left unmatched: 9. CDR3 bases: TGTGCCAGCAGTGAAACTCCGACAGGGGCTGGTGAAGCTTTCTTT. Translation: CASSETPTGAGEAFF.

This chain connects TRBV5-1 to TRBJ2-3; TRBD2 agrees at 9 bases. CDR1 and CDR2 (germline): SGHRS, YFSETQ. V shed 0 bases, J shed 0 bases, and the junction held 2 bases outside the gene matches. This CDR3 region has 16 residues. CDR3 sequence: CASSLGLAGSTDTQYF. CDR3 coding DNA: TGCGCCAGCAGCTTGGGGCTAGCGGGAAGCACAGATACGCAGTATTTT. Together with reference TRBV5-1 and TRBJ2-3, the CDR3 gives the full variable domain: KAGVTQTPRYLIKTRGQQVTLSCSPISGHRSVSWYQQTPGQGLQFLFEYFSETQRNKGNFPGRFSGRQFSNSRSEMNVSTLELGDSALYLCASSLGLAGSTDTQYFGPGTRLTVL.

The CDR3 coding sequence is TGCGCCAGCAGCTTGTCCGGGGACCCAGACTATGGCTACACCTTC. It encodes CASSLSGDPDYGYTF. This chain links TRBV5-1 with TRBJ1-2, with a possible D match to TRBD1 (5 bases). CDR1 and CDR2 (germline): SGHRS, YFSETQ. Trimming pared 1 base from V and 3 bases from J, leaving 13 bases between. There are 15 residues in the CDR3.

The chain carries TRBV3-1 (or the pseudogene TRBV3-2) and TRBJ1-1; no clear D. V lost 0 bases, J lost 11 bases, and 7 bases lay in between. CDR3 size: 11 residues. CDR1 LGHDT and CDR2 YNNKEL come from the germline V gene (reference sequence). CDR3 bases: TGTGCCAGCAGCCAAGATCGAGGGGCTTTCTTT. It translates to CASSQDRGAFF.

The chain uses TRBV6-5 and TRBJ2-5; D not resolved. The CDR3 sequence is 13 residues long. V was cut by 0 bases and J by 5 bases, with 7 bases left in between. Looked up from germline, CDR1 is MNHEY and CDR2 is SVGAGI. CDR3 DNA sequence: TGTGCCAGCAGTTACTCGCAGGAGGAGACCCAGTACTTC. It specifies CASSYSQEETQYF.

The rearrangement uses TRBV23-1 and TRBJ2-1; TRBD1 matches at 9 bases. TRBV23-1 qualifies as an ORF whose function is uncertain. This CDR3 region has 13 residues. V shed 6 bases and J 5 bases; nucleotides not matched to a gene: 2. CDR3 sequence reads: CASRGTGNNEQFF. The DNA for the CDR3 is TGCGCCAGCAGGGGGACAGGGAACAATGAGCAGTTCTTC.

This chain uses TRBV6-1 with TRBJ1-5; unclear D gene. This CDR3 spans 17 amino acids. Germline CDR1 and CDR2: MNHNS and SASEGT. V dropped 2 bases and J dropped 6 bases, with 20 bases sitting between them. Here the CDR3 reads CASSENSGSSRAQPQHF. Written as DNA, the CDR3 is TGTGCCAGCAGTGAAAATTCGGGATCCTCAAGGGCTCAGCCCCAGCATTTT.

This chain uses TRBV7-9 with TRBJ2-7, with a tentative D call TRBD1 (6 bases). Trimming removed 5 bases from V and 5 bases from J, with 10 bases in between. The CDR3 totals 12 residues. From germline, CDR1 is SEHNR and CDR2 FQNEAQ (reference sequence). This CDR3 reads CASSRDINEQYF. The CDR3 DNA sequence: TGTGCCAGCAGCCGGGACATTAACGAGCAGTACTTC. The full variable domain, completed using reference TRBV7-9 and TRBJ2-7, is DTGVSQNPRHKITKRGQNVTFRCDPISEHNRLYWYRQTLGQGPEFLTYFQNEAQLEKSRLLSDRFSAERPKGSFSTLEIQRTEQGDSAMYLCASSRDINEQYFGPGTRLTVT.

This clone occurred once. The V and J genes are TRBV7-6 and TRBJ1-2; D is undetermined. CDR1 is SGHVS, CDR2 FNYEAQ, per germline. The CDR3 is made up of 14 amino acids. Trimming stripped 1 base from V and 3 bases from J, with 9 bases between. The CDR3 is CASSLVGIDYGYTF. In DNA form, the CDR3 reads TGTGCCAGCAGCTTAGTAGGGATAGACTATGGCTACACCTTC. Drawing the rest from reference TRBV7-6 and TRBJ1-2, the complete variable domain is GAGVSQSPRYKVTKRGQDVALRCDPISGHVSLYWYRQALGQGPEFLTYFNYEAQQDKSGLPNDRFSAERPEGSISTLTIQRTEQRDSAMYRCASSLVGIDYGYTFGSGTRLTVV.

This clone was observed a single time. V gene TRBV19 combines with J gene TRBJ1-1; tentative D call: TRBD1 (5 bases). The CDR3 runs 14 residues. The germline V gene encodes CDR1 LNHDA and CDR2 SQIVND (reference sequence). The V end lost 3 bases, the J end lost 6 bases, and 14 bases lay between the germline ends. The CDR3 bases are TGTGCCAGTAGTATTATTGGCAGGGACCCTGAAGCTTTCTTT. Protein sequence: CASSIIGRDPEAFF.

The chain uses TRBV27 and TRBJ2-3, with D hard to call. There are 15 residues in the CDR3. The V end was cut by 1 base, the J end by 0 bases, with 8 bases between. Germline V CDR1 and CDR2: MNHEY, SMNVEV (reference sequence). CDR3 sequence (DNA): TGTGCCAGCAGTTTATATGACTTTAGCACAGATACGCAGTATTTT. Amino acids: CASSLYDFSTDTQYF.

The chain links TRBV5-1 to TRBJ2-1; 8 bases are a match to TRBD1. The germline V gene has CDR1 SGHRS and CDR2 YFSETQ. This CDR3 is 13 amino acids long. Trimming took 3 bases from V and 10 from J; bases not matched to a gene: 6. CDR3 sequence: CASSSGQGEEQFF. The CDR3 bases are TGCGCCAGCAGCTCCGGACAGGGAGAGGAGCAGTTCTTC. Based on the CDR3 plus reference TRBV5-1 and TRBJ2-1, the full variable domain is KAGVTQTPRYLIKTRGQQVTLSCSPISGHRSVSWYQQTPGQGLQFLFEYFSETQRNKGNFPGRFSGRQFSNSRSEMNVSTLELGDSALYLCASSSGQGEEQFFGPGTRLTVL.

The CDR3 nucleotides are TGTGCCAGCAGTCCGAGAGGGATTAGCGGGAGGTCTGAGACCCAGTACTTC. Its translation is CASSPRGISGRSETQYF. The chain carries TRBV6-6 and TRBJ2-5; the match to TRBD2 covers 10 bases. The CDR3 contains 17 residues. Per germline, CDR1 MNHNY and CDR2 SVGAGI (reference sequence). V was pared by 5 bases and J by 5 bases, with 14 bases of the junction left unmatched.

The chain combines TRBV4-3 with TRBJ1-2; the D gene is possibly TRBD1 (6 bases). Trimming took 4 bases from V and 7 from J, leaving 10 bases between them. Per the germline V gene, CDR1 is LGHNA and CDR2 is YSLEER. This CDR3 has 12 amino acids. CDR3 residues: CASSRNRAGYTF. The CDR3, as DNA: TGCGCCAGCAGCCGGAACAGGGCTGGCTACACCTTC.

The chain recombines TRBV5-3 with TRBJ1-1; D perhaps matches TRBD1 (5 bases). TRBV5-3 is labeled an ORF, and its function is uncertain. The V end lost 0 bases, the J end lost 4 bases, and 10 bases lay between the germline ends. This CDR3 region has 14 residues. CDR3 bases: TGTGCCAGAAGCTTGGTGGGGGGAAGCACTGAAGCTTTCTTT. Amino acid sequence: CARSLVGGSTEAFF.

The chain uses TRBV29-1 and TRBJ2-7, with a tentative D call TRBD1 (6 bases). The V gene's germline CDR1 is SQVTM and CDR2 ANQGSEA. V lost 5 bases and J 0 bases, leaving 17 bases between the germline ends. This CDR3 is 15 amino acids long. The CDR3 DNA reads TGCAGCGTTCTCTGGGCAGCAGGGGTCTCCTACGAGCAGTACTTC. This translates into CSVLWAAGVSYEQYF.

The chain is built from TRBV7-2 and TRBJ2-3; no reliable D call. Deletions cut 3 bases from V and 6 bases from J, with 10 bases between. CDR3 length: 13 residues. From germline, CDR1 is SGHTA and CDR2 FQGNSA. The CDR3 bases are TGTGCCAGCAGCTTGTCACAAGGGGATACGCAGTATTTT. Translating gives CASSLSQGDTQYF. The full variable domain, completed using reference TRBV7-2 and TRBJ2-3, is GAGVSQSPSNKVTEKGKDVELRCDPISGHTALYWYRQSLGQGLEFLIYFQGNSAPDKSGLPSDRFSAERTGGSVSTLTIQRTQQEDSAVYLCASSLSQGDTQYFGPGTRLTVL.

This chain links TRBV11-3 with TRBJ1-1; D ambiguous. Trimming stripped 2 bases from V and 0 bases from J, with 13 bases between. The CDR3 length is 16 residues. Germline lookup yields CDR1 SGHNT and CDR2 YENEEA. The CDR3 nucleotides are TGTGCCAGCAGCTTATCCACCTACAGTGTGAACACTGAAGCTTTCTTT. As protein: CASSLSTYSVNTEAFF.

The chain carries TRBV6-2 or TRBV6-3 and TRBJ1-3, with no clear D. CDR3 length: 14 residues. Trimming cost V 5 bases and J 0 bases, with 8 bases left between them. Germline V gene data show CDR1 as MNHEY and CDR2 as SVGEGT. The CDR3 reads CASSLGFSGNTIYF. The CDR3, as DNA: TGTGCCAGCAGTCTGGGTTTCTCTGGAAACACCATATATTTT.

This rearrangement joins TRBV27 to TRBJ1-2, with a weak D call TRBD1 (5 bases). The CDR3 spans 13 residues. From germline, CDR1 is MNHEY and CDR2 SMNVEV (reference sequence). V dropped 6 bases and J dropped 8 bases, with 16 bases sitting between them. The CDR3 sequence: CASRSIDGDGYTF. DNA for the CDR3: TGTGCCAGCAGATCCATAGACGGGGACGGCTACACCTTC.